The TCR beta chain under discussion was sequenced for a study of neurological immune-mediated disorders. Study-wide findings and caveats: Sharing of CDR3 amino acid sequences among expanded clones across subjects was absent, suggesting private repertoires in all groups.

Time point denoted: technical triplicate 2. This clonotype was observed a few times. Antigen specificity is unknown. TCRdb itself ran the 5' RACE reads through MiXCR, one entry per CDR3 protein. The sample contains tens of thousands of distinct CDR3 sequences, around 24% of which appear only once. The ends lost 10 bases at V and 7 bases at J; junction bases unmatched: 9. The CDR3 spans 13 residues. The V gene's germline CDR1 is MNHEY and CDR2 SVGAGI. The sequence was collected from a man between 60 and 75 years old with HTLV-1-associated myelopathy (HAM/TSP). Sequencing input: PBMCs. J is TRBJ1-2 and V is TRBV6-5; 10 bases match TRBD1. The CDR3 is CATLRQGAIGYTF. The CDR3 nucleotides are TGTGCCACCCTCAGACAGGGGGCAATTGGCTACACCTTC.